Each of the 3 T cell receptor beta chains below was sequenced from the same sample in a study of T cells in Graves' hyperthyroidism and ophthalmopathy. TCR beta CDR3 regions were amplified from RNA. TCR CDR3 regions were first amplified by RT-PCR with HTBI primers. TCRdb independently ran MiXCR on the multiplex PCR reads; one entry per CDR3 protein. The data contain some 580,000 distinct CDR3 sequences, roughly 15% of them seen just once; the ten biggest clones take up less than 3.5%. Material for sequencing was blood. The receptors derive from a woman in her 40s with Graves' ophthalmopathy.

A single count supports this clonotype. Being one base from a much bigger clone, this may be a read error. The chain links TRBV18 to TRBJ1-4; D unresolved. The V end was cut by 1 base, the J end by 10 bases, with 10 bases between. Germline values: CDR1 KGHSH, CDR2 LQKENI. The CDR3 runs to 13 residues. Here the CDR3 DNA reads TGTGCCAGCTCACCACTTCCGGATGGAAAACTGTTTTTT. The encoded protein is CASSPLPDGKLFF.

The rearrangement links TRBV6-1 to TRBJ1-5; TRBD1 is a possible D gene (5 bases). The CDR3 spans 14 residues. Per the germline V gene, CDR1 is MNHNS and CDR2 is SASEGT. V lost 6 bases and J lost 7, with 16 bases in between. Here the CDR3 reads CASSAQGADQPQHF. CDR3 nucleotide sequence: TGTGCCAGCAGCGCCCAGGGCGCCGACCAGCCCCAGCATTTT.

This clonotype was recorded at least ten times. This chain uses TRBV7-2 with TRBJ2-2; 8 bases line up with TRBD2. The trim removed 1 base at V and 1 base at J, leaving 2 bases unmatched. CDR1 and CDR2 from the germline V gene are SGHTA and FQGNSA. This CDR3 is 16 amino acids long. CDR3 sequence (DNA): TGTGCCAGCAGCTTAGTAGCGGGGCTGAACACCGGGGAGCTGTTTTTT. The encoded protein is CASSLVAGLNTGELFF. Variable domain in full (rest from reference TRBV7-2 and TRBJ2-2): GAGVSQSPSNKVTEKGKDVELRCDPISGHTALYWYRQSLGQGLEFLIYFQGNSAPDKSGLPSDRFSAERTGGSVSTLTIQRTQQEDSAVYLCASSLVAGLNTGELFFGEGSRLTVL.